The 8 T cell receptor beta chains presented below share a single source sample, sequenced in a study of blood T cell repertoires in COVID-19. TCRdb's table, derived via immunoSEQ multiplex PCR, lists solely in-frame clones and lacks some. The profile shows over 250,000 clones, around 84% of them singletons. What was sequenced was PBMCs or T cells enriched from blood (not recorded which). These receptors were taken from a man between 25 and 39 years old with acute COVID-19.

The chain recombines TRBV6-5 with TRBJ2-5; a weak D match, TRBD1 (6 bases). Germline CDR1 is MNHEY and CDR2 is SVGAGI. Deletions cut 7 bases from V and 1 base from J, with 10 bases between. The CDR3 has 13 residues. The CDR3 here is CASNPQGQETQYF. The CDR3 DNA sequence: TGTGCCAGCAACCCACAGGGCCAAGAGACCCAGTACTTC.

CDR3 protein: CASSLVAYGYTF. The CDR3 nucleotides read TGTGCCAGCAGCTTGGTGGCCTATGGCTACACCTTC. J is TRBJ1-2 and V is TRBV5-5, with D hard to call. This CDR3 contains 12 residues. The germline CDR1 and CDR2 sequences are SGHKS and YYEKEE (reference sequence). Trimming took 0 bases from V and 4 from J, leaving 4 bases between them.

A word on this clone: At one boundary the junction diverges from the germline segment, which might be a read error. The V gene is TRBV11-2, the J gene TRBJ1-1; possible D gene TRBD1, 6 bases. Germline V gives CDR1 SGHAT, CDR2 FQNNGV. CDR3 length: 13 amino acids. The CDR3: CASSLDHRQAHYF. DNA for the CDR3: TGTGCCAGCAGCTTAGATCATAGACAGGCCCATTACTTT. Full variable domain (remainder filled in from reference TRBV11-2 and TRBJ1-1): EAGVAQSPRYKIIEKRQSVAFWCNPISGHATLYWYQQILGQGPKLLIQFQNNGVVDDSQLPKDRFSAERLKGVDSTLKIQPAKLEDSAVYLCASSLDHRQAHYFGQGTRLTVV.

The CDR3 region has the DNA TGTGCCAGCAGCTTAGATTTTTCGTCGGGGAGGTTCTTC. As protein: CASSLDFSSGRFF. V and J are TRBV7-9 and TRBJ2-1; D possibly corresponds to TRBD2 (5 bases). The CDR3 contains 13 residues. Germline V gene sequence: CDR1 SEHNR, CDR2 FQNEAQ (reference sequence). Trimming pared 1 base from V and 15 bases from J, leaving 16 bases between.

The V call is TRBV19, the J call TRBJ2-1; TRBD2 agrees at 9 bases. This CDR3 region has 15 residues. The germline CDR1 and CDR2 sequences are LNHDA and SQIVND (reference sequence). V shed 4 bases, J shed 10 bases, and the junction held 11 bases outside the gene matches. The CDR3 DNA sequence: TGTGCCAGTAGTAGTTCGGCGGGAGGGCCATACGAGCAGTTCTTC. This sequence encodes CASSSSAGGPYEQFF.

This clone was recorded only once. The chain uses TRBV5-1 and TRBJ1-1; tentative D call: TRBD1 (6 bases). Germline V lookup: CDR1 SGHRS, CDR2 YFSETQ. The CDR3 length is 16 residues. The V and J ends lost 1 base and 2 bases respectively, with 15 bases between them. CDR3: CASSLLGARENTEAFF. DNA of the CDR3: TGCGCCAGCAGCTTGTTGGGGGCGCGTGAAAACACTGAAGCTTTCTTT.

The gene calls are TRBV19 and TRBJ1-1; 7 positions agree with TRBD1. Germline V lookup: CDR1 LNHDA, CDR2 SQIVND (reference sequence). The CDR3 covers 15 residues. V was clipped by 6 bases and J by 4 bases; unmatched bases: 11. The CDR3 sequence: CASRRPAAGGTEAFF. Here the CDR3 DNA reads TGTGCCAGTAGGAGGCCTGCCGCAGGGGGCACTGAAGCTTTCTTT.

This clone was seen only once. This CDR3 reads CASIGGVSYNEQFF. Written as DNA, the CDR3 is TGTGCCAGTATTGGCGGGGTTTCCTACAATGAGCAGTTCTTC. The chain links TRBV19 to TRBJ2-1; weak D call: TRBD2 (6 bases). This CDR3 spans 14 amino acids. Trimming stripped 7 bases from V and 1 base from J, with 11 bases between. Germline CDR1 reads LNHDA; CDR2 reads SQIVND (reference sequence).